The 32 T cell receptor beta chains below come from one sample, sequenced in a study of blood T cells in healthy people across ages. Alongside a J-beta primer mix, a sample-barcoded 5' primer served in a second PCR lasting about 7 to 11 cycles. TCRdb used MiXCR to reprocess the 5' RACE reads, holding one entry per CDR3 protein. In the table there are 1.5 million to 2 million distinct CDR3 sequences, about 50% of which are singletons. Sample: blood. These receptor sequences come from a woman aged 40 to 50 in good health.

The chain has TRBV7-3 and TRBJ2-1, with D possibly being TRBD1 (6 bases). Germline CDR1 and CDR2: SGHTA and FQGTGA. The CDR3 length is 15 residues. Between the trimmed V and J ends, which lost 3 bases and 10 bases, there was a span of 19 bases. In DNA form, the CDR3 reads TGTGCCAGCAGCTTCACCCGAGTGGGGGCAAGAGAGCAGTTCTTC. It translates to CASSFTRVGAREQFF.

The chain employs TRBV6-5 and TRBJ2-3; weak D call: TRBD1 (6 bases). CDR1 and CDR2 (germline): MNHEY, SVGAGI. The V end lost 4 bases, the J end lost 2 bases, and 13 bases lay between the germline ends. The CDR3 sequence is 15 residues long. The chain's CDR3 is CASSLQGPPTDTQYF. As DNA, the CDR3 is TGTGCCAGCAGTTTGCAGGGGCCACCCACAGATACGCAGTATTTT.

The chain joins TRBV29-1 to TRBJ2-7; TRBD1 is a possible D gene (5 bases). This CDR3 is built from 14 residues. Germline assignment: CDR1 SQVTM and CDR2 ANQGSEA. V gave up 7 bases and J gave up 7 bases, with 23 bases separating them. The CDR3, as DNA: TGCAGCGCCACCGTCGACAGAAACTACAATGAGCAGTACTTC. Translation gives CSATVDRNYNEQYF.

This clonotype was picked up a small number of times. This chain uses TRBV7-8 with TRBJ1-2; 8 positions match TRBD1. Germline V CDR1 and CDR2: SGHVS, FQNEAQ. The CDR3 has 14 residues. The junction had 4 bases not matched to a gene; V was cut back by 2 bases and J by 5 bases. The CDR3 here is CASSLLTGGYGYTF. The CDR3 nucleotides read TGTGCCAGCAGCTTATTAACAGGGGGGTATGGCTACACCTTC.

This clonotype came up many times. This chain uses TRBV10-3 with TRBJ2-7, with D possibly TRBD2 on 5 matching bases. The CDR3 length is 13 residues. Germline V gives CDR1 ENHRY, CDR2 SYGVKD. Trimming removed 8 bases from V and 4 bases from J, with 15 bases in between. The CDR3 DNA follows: TGTGCCATCTGGTTCGGGGTCGGTTACGAGCAGTACTTC. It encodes CAIWFGVGYEQYF.

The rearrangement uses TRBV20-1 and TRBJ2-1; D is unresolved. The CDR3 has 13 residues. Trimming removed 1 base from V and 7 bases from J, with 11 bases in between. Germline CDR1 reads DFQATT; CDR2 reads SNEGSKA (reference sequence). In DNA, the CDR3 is TGCAGTGCTAGAGCCCAGGCCGGTAATGAGCAGTTCTTC. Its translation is CSARAQAGNEQFF.

The CDR3 here is CASSEVGTGGAGYTF. In DNA form, the CDR3 reads TGTGCCAGCAGTGAAGTCGGGACAGGGGGCGCCGGCTACACCTTC. V gene TRBV6-4 combines with J gene TRBJ1-2, with 12 nucleotides matching TRBD1. The V and J ends lost 3 bases and 8 bases, in that order; junction bases with no gene match: 7. Germline assignment: CDR1 MRHNA and CDR2 SNTAGT. The CDR3 loop spans 15 amino acids.

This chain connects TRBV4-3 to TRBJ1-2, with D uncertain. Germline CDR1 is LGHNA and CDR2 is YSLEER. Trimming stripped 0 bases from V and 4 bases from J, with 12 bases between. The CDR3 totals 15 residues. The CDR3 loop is CASSQELSGSYGYTF. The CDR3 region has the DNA TGCGCCAGCAGCCAAGAACTTTCGGGTAGCTATGGCTACACCTTC.

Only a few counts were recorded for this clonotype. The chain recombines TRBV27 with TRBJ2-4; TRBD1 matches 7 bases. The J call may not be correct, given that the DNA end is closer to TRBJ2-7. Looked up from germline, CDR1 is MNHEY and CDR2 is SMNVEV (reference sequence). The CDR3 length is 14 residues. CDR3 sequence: CASSLYRGDYEQYF. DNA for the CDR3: TGTGCCAGCAGTTTATACAGGGGAGACTACGAGCAGTACTTC.

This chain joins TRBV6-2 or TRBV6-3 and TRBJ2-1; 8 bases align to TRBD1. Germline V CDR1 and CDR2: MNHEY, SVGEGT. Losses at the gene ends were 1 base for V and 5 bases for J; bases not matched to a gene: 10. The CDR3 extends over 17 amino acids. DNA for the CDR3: TGTGCCAGCAGTTACTATTGGACAGGGTTTGACCACAATGAGCAGTTCTTC. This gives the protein CASSYYWTGFDHNEQFF.

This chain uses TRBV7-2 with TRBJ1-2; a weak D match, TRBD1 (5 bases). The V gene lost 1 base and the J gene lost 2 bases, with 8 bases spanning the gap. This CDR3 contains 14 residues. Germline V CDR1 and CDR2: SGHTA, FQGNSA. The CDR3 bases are TGTGCCAGCAGCTTAGACGACAGAAACTATGGCTACACCTTC. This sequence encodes CASSLDDRNYGYTF.

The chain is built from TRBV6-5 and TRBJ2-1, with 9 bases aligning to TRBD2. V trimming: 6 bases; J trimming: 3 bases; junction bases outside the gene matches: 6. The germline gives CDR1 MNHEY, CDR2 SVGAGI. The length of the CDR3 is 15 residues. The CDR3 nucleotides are TGTGCCAGCAGCCCCGGGACTAGCTTCTACAATGAGCAGTTCTTC. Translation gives CASSPGTSFYNEQFF.

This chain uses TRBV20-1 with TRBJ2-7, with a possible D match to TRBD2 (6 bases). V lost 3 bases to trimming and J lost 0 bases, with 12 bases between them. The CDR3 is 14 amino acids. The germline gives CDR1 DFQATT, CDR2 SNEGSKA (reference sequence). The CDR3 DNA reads TGCAGTGCTAGTCGGAGGGCCCTCTCCTACGAGCAGTACTTC. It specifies CSASRRALSYEQYF.

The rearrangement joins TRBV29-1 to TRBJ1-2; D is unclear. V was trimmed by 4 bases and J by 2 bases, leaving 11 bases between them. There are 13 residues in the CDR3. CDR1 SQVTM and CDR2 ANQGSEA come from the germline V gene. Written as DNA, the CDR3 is TGCAGCGTTGTAGGGATTTCAAACTATGGCTACACCTTC. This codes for CSVVGISNYGYTF.

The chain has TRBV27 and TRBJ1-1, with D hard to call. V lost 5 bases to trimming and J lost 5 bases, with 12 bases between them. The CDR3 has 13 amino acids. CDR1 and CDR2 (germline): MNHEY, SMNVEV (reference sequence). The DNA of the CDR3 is TGTGCCAGCAGTGGGTGGATGGGGACTGAAGCTTTCTTT. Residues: CASSGWMGTEAFF.

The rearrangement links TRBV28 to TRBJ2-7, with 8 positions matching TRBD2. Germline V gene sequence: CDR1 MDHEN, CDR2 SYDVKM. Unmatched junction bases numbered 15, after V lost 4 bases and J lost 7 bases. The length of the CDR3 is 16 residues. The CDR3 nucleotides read TGTGCCAGCAGTTGGTACGGGGGGGCCGACTACAATGAGCAGTACTTC. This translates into CASSWYGGADYNEQYF.

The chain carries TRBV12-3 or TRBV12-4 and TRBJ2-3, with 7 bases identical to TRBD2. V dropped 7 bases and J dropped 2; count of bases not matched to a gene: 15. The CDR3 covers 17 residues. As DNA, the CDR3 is TGTGCCAGCACCCTTTTCCCTAGCGGAGGCAACACAGATACGCAGTATTTT. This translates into CASTLFPSGGNTDTQYF.

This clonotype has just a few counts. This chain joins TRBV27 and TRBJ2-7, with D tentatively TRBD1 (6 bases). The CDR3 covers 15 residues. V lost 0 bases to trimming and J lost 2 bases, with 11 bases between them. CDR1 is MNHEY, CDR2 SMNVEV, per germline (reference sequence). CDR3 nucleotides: TGTGCCAGCAGTTTATCCACAGGGATCCCCTACGAGCAGTACTTC. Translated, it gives CASSLSTGIPYEQYF.

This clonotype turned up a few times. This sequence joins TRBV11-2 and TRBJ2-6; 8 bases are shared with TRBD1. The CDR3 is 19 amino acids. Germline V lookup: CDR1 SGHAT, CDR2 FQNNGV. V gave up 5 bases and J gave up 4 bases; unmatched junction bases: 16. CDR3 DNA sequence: TGTGCCAGCAGCCCGAAAACGACAGGGGCCCCTTGGGGGGCCAACGTCCTGACTTTC. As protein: CASSPKTTGAPWGANVLTF.

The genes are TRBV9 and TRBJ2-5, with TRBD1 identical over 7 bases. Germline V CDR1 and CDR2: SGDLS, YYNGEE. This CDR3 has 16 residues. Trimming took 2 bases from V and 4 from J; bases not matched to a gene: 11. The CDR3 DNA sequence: TGTGCCAGCAGCGTTCGACAGGGTCAGGGTTTAGAGACCCAGTACTTC. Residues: CASSVRQGQGLETQYF.

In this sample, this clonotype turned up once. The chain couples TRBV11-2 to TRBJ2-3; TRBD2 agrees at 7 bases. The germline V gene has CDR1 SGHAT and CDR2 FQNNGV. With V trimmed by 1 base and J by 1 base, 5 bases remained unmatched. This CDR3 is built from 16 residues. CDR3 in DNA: TGTGCCAGCAGCTTAGGGCGGGGGTCTCGCACAGATACGCAGTATTTT. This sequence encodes CASSLGRGSRTDTQYF.

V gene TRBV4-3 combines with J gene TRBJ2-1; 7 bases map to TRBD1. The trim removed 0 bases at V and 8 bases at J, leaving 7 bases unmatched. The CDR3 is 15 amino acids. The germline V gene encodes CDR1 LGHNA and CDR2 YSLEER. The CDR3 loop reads CASSQERGLQYEQFF. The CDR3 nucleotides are TGCGCCAGCAGCCAAGAAAGGGGGCTGCAATATGAGCAGTTCTTC.

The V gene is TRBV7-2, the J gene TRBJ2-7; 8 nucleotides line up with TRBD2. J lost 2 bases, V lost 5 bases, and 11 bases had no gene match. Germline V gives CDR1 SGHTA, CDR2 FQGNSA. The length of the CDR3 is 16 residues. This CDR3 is CASSPRVAGTTYEQYF. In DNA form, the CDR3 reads TGTGCCAGCAGCCCTCGAGTAGCGGGGACCACCTACGAGCAGTACTTC.

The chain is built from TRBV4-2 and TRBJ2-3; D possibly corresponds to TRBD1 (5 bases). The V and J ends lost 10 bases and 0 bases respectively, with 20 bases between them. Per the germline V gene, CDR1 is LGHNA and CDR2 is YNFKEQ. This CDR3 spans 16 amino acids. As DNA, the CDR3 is TGTGCCACTGCGACAGCCGATAGTTCTAGCACAGATACGCAGTATTTT. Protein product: CATATADSSSTDTQYF.

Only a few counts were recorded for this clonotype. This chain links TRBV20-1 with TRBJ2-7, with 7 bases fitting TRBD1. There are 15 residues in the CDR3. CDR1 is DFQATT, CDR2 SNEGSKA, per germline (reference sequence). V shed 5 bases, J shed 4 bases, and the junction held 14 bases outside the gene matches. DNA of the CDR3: TGCAGTGCTCAAGAAACTTCCGGGACAGCATACGAGCAGTACTTC. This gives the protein CSAQETSGTAYEQYF.

The CDR3 region is CASSLDRWQGWGGYTF. CDR3 DNA sequence: TGTGCCAGCAGCTTAGATAGGTGGCAAGGCTGGGGAGGCTACACCTTC. The rearrangement links TRBV7-2 to TRBJ1-2; no firm D call. Germline CDR1 and CDR2: SGHTA and FQGNSA. This CDR3 has 16 amino acids. The germline V and J ends were trimmed by 1 base and 8 bases, with 20 bases remaining between them.

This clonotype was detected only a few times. Written as DNA, the CDR3 is TGCGCCAGCAGCGTGGGACCGAGGGAAGGCTACACCTTC. It translates to CASSVGPREGYTF. This chain uses TRBV4-3 with TRBJ1-2, with a tentative D call TRBD1 (5 bases). CDR1 and CDR2 from the germline V gene are LGHNA and YSLEER. V was trimmed by 5 bases and J by 8 bases, leaving 15 bases between them. This CDR3 is 13 amino acids long.

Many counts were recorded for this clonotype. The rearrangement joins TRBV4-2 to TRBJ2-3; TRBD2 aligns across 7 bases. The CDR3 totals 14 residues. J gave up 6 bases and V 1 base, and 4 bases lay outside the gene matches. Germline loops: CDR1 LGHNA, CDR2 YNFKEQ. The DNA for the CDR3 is TGTGCCAGCAGCCAAGGGACTAGTGCGGATACGCAGTATTTT. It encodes CASSQGTSADTQYF.

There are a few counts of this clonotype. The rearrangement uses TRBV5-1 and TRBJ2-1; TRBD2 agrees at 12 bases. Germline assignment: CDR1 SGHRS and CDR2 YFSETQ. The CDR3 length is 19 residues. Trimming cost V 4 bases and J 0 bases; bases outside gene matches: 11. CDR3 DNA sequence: TGCGCCAGCAGCCAGGGAGTCGGACTAGCGGGGATCTCCTACAATGAGCAGTTCTTC. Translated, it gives CASSQGVGLAGISYNEQFF.

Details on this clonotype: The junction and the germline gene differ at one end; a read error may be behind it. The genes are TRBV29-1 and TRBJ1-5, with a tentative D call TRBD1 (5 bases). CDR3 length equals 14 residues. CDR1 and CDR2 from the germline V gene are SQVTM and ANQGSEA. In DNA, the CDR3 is TGCAGCGTCCTTGGGGGGGGAAGCAATCAGCCTCAGCATTTT. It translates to CSVLGGGSNQPQHF.

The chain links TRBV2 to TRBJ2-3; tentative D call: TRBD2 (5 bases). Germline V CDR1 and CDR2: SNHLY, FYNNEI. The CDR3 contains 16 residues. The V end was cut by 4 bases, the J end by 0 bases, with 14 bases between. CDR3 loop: CASSGAEVTSTDTQYF. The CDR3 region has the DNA TGTGCCAGCAGTGGAGCGGAGGTGACTAGCACAGATACGCAGTATTTT.

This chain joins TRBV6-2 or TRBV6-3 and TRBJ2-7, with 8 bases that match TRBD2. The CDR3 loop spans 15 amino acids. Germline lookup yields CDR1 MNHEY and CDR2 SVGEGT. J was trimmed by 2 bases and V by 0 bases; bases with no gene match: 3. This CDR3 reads CASSYSRGATYEQYF. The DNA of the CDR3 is TGTGCCAGCAGTTACTCGCGGGGGGCCACCTACGAGCAGTACTTC.